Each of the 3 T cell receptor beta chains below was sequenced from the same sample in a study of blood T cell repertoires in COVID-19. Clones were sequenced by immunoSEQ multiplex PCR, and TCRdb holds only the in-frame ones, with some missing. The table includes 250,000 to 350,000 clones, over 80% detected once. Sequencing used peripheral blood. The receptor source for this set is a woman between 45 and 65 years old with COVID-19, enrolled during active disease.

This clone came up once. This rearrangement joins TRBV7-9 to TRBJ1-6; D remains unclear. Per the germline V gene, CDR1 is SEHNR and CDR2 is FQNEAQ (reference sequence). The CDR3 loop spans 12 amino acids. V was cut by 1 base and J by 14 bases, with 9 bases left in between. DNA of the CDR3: TGTGCCAGCAGCTTAGAATCCGTATCCCTCCACTTT. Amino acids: CASSLESVSLHF.

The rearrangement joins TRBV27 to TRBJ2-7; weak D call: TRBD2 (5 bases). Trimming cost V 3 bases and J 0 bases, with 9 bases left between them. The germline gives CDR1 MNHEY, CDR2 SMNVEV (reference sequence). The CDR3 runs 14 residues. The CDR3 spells CASSFEGSSYEQYF. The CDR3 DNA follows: TGTGCCAGCAGTTTCGAAGGGAGCTCCTACGAGCAGTACTTC.

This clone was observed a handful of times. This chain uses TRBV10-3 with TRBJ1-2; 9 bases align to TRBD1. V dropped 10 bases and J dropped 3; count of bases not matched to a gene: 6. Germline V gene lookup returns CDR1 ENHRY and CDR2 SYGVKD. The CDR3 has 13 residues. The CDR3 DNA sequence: TGTGCCACGCACAGGGGGCAGGACTATGGCTACACCTTC. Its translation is CATHRGQDYGYTF.